This note documents a single T cell receptor beta chain sequence. Its antigen specificity is not known. No clone much larger than this one lies a single base away; base qualities are absent. TCRbeta CDR3 regions were amplified from genomic DNA by means of the immunoSEQ Assay, a bias-controlled multiplex PCR. On the authors' methods: The number of nucleated cells in each sample was estimated from the amplification of reference gene primers within the assay. Sequence reads were collapsed and filtered to measure the absolute abundance of every unique TCRbeta CDR3 rearrangement. Productive Simpson clonality was computed per sample as the square root of Simpson's diversity index over productive rearrangements. TCRdb took this table from immuneACCESS and kept in-frame rearrangements with V and J called. Such tables lack part of the clones; where checked against another copy, unresolved V genes explain under half of the gap, and the rest is unexplained. The V and J calls and clone size come from that table; D and trimming were worked out from the DNA. The sample includes 270,000 or so clones, with 84% observed a single time. The ten largest clones represent 7.5% to 9% of the sample.

This entry belongs to a study of blood T cell repertoires in COVID-19 (TCRdb year 2020). About the study as a whole: Collaborator samples came from the United States, Italy and Spain and covered acute and convalescent phases of COVID-19. Where HLA class I and class II types were available, the types were taken from metadata supplied by the sample provider, not from assay-based typing. The dataset comprised deeply sampled blood TCRbeta repertoires from subjects exposed to, actively infected with, or recovered from COVID-19. The repertoires were released in a freely available public database intended as a resource for research on the immune response to SARS-CoV-2. The material from the prospective study consisted of cDNA or gDNA derived from T cells, B-cell-depleted T cells, or PBMCs. Nearly every sample came with metadata listing a de-identified subject ID, COVID-19 status, age in years and sex. The samples were drawn from the first 160 participants of the ongoing ImmuneRACE study and from 950 to 1,500 subjects provided by 6 global collaborators. Points the paper makes about the study in general: The amount of clinical and demographic metadata varied by source and participant and was provided uncurated.

According to the germline V gene, CDR1 reads LGHNA and CDR2 reads YNFKEQ. The CDR3, from cysteine to phenylalanine, totals 16 residues. The sequence is cut down to CDR3 DNA, 48 bases in frame from base 1. V is trimmed back by 0 bases and J by 2 bases, and the junction contains 3 bases that no gene match accounts for. Collaborating institutions collected whole blood in K2EDTA tubes following their own protocols. For TCRbeta analysis, collaborator samples were shipped as frozen whole blood, as isolated PBMCs, or as DNA extracted from either sample type. The sequencing sample was made of peripheral blood. This TCR derives from a human donor in a cohort sampled during active COVID-19. The V gene is TRBV4-2 and the J gene is TRBJ2-5, and 10 junctional nucleotides match TRBD2. The nucleotide sequence is TGTGCCAGCAGCCAAGAAGGACTAGCGGCACAAGAGACCCAGTACTTC. Translated, this is CASSQEGLAAQETQYF.